The 22 T cell receptor beta chains presented below share a single source sample, sequenced in a study of identical twins. One entry per CDR3 protein results from TCRdb running MiXCR on the 5' RACE reads. This sample has over 550,000 distinct CDR3 sequences; about 7% occur once, and the top ten carry around 1.6%. This sample was also put to use in a study of yellow fever vaccine responses in identical twins.

Sequenced input: PBMCs. The receptor set was obtained from a woman between 18 and 29 years old in good health.

This chain links TRBV20-1 with TRBJ1-4; tentative D call: TRBD1 (5 bases). Germline V gives CDR1 DFQATT, CDR2 SNEGSKA (reference sequence). CDR3 size: 15 residues. The germline V and J ends were trimmed by 0 bases and 0 bases, with 8 bases remaining between them. DNA for the CDR3: TGCAGTGCTAGAGACCCGGGGGCAACTAATGAAAAACTGTTTTTT. Its translation is CSARDPGATNEKLFF.

This clonotype was seen only once. Given a much more abundant clone one base away, this may be a read error. Because it lacks the conserved phenylalanine or tryptophan at the end, this CDR3 is likely a read error. The gene calls are TRBV20-1 and TRBJ2-3; 7 positions match TRBD2. Germline V gives CDR1 DFQATT, CDR2 SNEGSKA (reference sequence). V trimming: 3 bases; J trimming: 5 bases; junction bases outside the gene matches: 8. There are 14 residues in the CDR3. The CDR3, as DNA: TGCAGTGCTAGGGTCGGCGGGGGAAAAGATACGCAGTATTAT. It encodes CSARVGGGKDTQYY.

The chain carries TRBV29-1 and TRBJ2-1, with TRBD1 matching over 8 bases. The CDR3 consists of 15 residues. V was pared by 3 bases and J by 9 bases, with 13 bases of the junction left unmatched. Germline-derived CDR1 and CDR2 are SQVTM and ANQGSEA. The CDR3 reads CSVEGSPGQAGEQFF. CDR3 nucleotides: TGCAGCGTTGAGGGTAGTCCGGGACAGGCGGGTGAGCAGTTCTTC.

This clonotype was seen at least ten times. The chain uses TRBV5-1 and TRBJ2-5; no firm D call. V lost 5 bases, J lost 3 bases, and 8 bases lay in between. Germline V gives CDR1 SGHRS, CDR2 YFSETQ. CDR3 length: 12 residues. This chain's CDR3 is CASSRTEETQYF. CDR3 nucleotides: TGCGCCAGCAGTCGGACGGAAGAGACCCAGTACTTC.

The rearrangement uses TRBV20-1 and TRBJ2-5; D may correspond to TRBD1 or TRBD2 (5 bases each). CDR1 DFQATT and CDR2 SNEGSKA come from the germline V gene (reference sequence). The CDR3 covers 13 residues. Trimming removed 3 bases at V and 5 bases at J, with 13 bases between. CDR3 nucleotide sequence: TGCAGTGCTAGGAGGGACCGCGAGGAGACCCAGTACTTC. Amino acid sequence: CSARRDREETQYF.

The rearrangement uses TRBV29-1 and TRBJ2-1; TRBD2 matches at 11 bases. The germline CDR1 and CDR2 sequences are SQVTM and ANQGSEA. V shed 6 bases, J shed 3 bases, and the junction held 7 bases outside the gene matches. This CDR3 region has 15 residues. The CDR3 DNA is TGCAGCGTCCCCCGGGGGACTAGCGGCTACAATGAGCAGTTCTTC. It codes for CSVPRGTSGYNEQFF.

This clonotype was counted at least ten times. This chain joins TRBV12-3 or TRBV12-4 and TRBJ1-1; TRBD1 agrees at 7 bases. The CDR3 loop spans 16 amino acids. V dropped 2 bases and J dropped 0; count of bases not matched to a gene: 6. The CDR3 spells CASSLSFDRVNTEAFF. The DNA of the CDR3 is TGTGCCAGCAGTTTAAGTTTTGACAGGGTGAACACTGAAGCTTTCTTT.

The J gene is TRBJ2-1, the V gene TRBV3-1; 11 nucleotides line up with TRBD2. Germline V gives CDR1 LGHDT, CDR2 YNNKEL (reference sequence). V gave up 3 bases and J gave up 7 bases; unmatched junction bases: 2. The CDR3 spans 14 residues. CDR3 sequence reads: CASSHGLAGNEQFF. CDR3 DNA: TGTGCCAGCAGCCACGGACTAGCGGGTAATGAGCAGTTCTTC.

The table lists this clonotype with a few counts. The rearrangement uses TRBV5-5 and TRBJ2-7, with 9 bases that match TRBD1. Germline V gives CDR1 SGHKS, CDR2 YYEKEE (reference sequence). This CDR3 is 13 amino acids long. The V gene end was trimmed by 10 bases and the J gene end by 2 bases; junction bases not matched to a gene: 7. The DNA for the CDR3 is TGTGCCTCCGGACAGGGGATTCCCTACGAGCAGTACGTC. This translates into CASGQGIPYEQYV.

This clonotype appeared many times. A junction boundary mismatches the germline segment, possibly from a read error. The CDR3: CASSLETSGEVLF. In DNA form, the CDR3 reads TGTGCCAGCAGCTTGGAGACTAGCGGAGAAGTTCTCTTC. The gene calls are TRBV5-6 and TRBJ2-1, with TRBD2 identical over 9 bases. This CDR3 is built from 13 residues. Germline values: CDR1 SGHDT, CDR2 YYEEEE.

The table lists this clonotype with many counts. The chain joins TRBV5-1 to TRBJ2-3, with TRBD1 matching 8 bases. Germline V gene sequence: CDR1 SGHRS, CDR2 YFSETQ. V shed 7 bases, J shed 3 bases, and the junction held 16 bases outside the gene matches. There are 17 residues in the CDR3. The CDR3 DNA follows: TGCGCCAGCTCAAAAGGTGCAGGGGGCTTAGTAACAGATACGCAGTATTTT. Translation gives CASSKGAGGLVTDTQYF.

The table lists this clonotype with a few counts. CDR3 DNA sequence: TGTGCCAGCAGGGATCGGGACAGGGGGCAACAAGAGACCCAGTACTTC. This codes for CASRDRDRGQQETQYF. The chain joins TRBV6-1 to TRBJ2-5; TRBD1 agrees at 12 bases. Germline V gene sequence: CDR1 MNHNS, CDR2 SASEGT. There are 16 residues in the CDR3. Trimming cost V 6 bases and J 2 bases; bases outside gene matches: 7.

This clonotype was recorded many times. The gene calls are TRBV7-9 and TRBJ2-3; no reliable D call. The CDR3 has 12 residues. Germline CDR1 SEHNR, CDR2 FQNEAQ (reference sequence). The V end lost 3 bases, the J end lost 4 bases, and 5 bases lay between the germline ends. The CDR3 reads CASSFDPDTQYF. CDR3 coding DNA: TGTGCCAGCAGCTTCGACCCAGATACGCAGTATTTT.

This clonotype has ten or more counts. The rearrangement links TRBV10-3 to TRBJ2-3; maybe TRBD2 (6 bases). The germline V and J ends were trimmed by 9 bases and 6 bases, with 22 bases remaining between them. Germline lookup yields CDR1 ENHRY and CDR2 SYGVKD. CDR3 length: 15 residues. CDR3 sequence reads: CAISPGLHMLDTQYF. CDR3 DNA: TGTGCCATAAGTCCGGGACTCCATATGTTGGATACGCAGTATTTT.

This clonotype was detected only a few times. This rearrangement joins TRBV24-1 to TRBJ2-6, with TRBD1 as a possible D gene (6 bases). CDR1 KGHDR and CDR2 SFDVKD come from the germline V gene. V was pared by 4 bases and J by 2 bases, with 8 bases between. The CDR3 length is 15 residues. This CDR3 is CATSERTAGANVLTF. Here the CDR3 DNA reads TGTGCCACCAGTGAGAGGACAGCTGGGGCCAACGTCCTGACTTTC.

The sample holds a few counts of this clonotype. V and J are TRBV7-9 and TRBJ2-5, with D tentatively TRBD1 (6 bases). CDR1 and CDR2 (germline): SEHNR, FQNEAQ (reference sequence). The CDR3 has 15 residues. V was clipped by 5 bases and J by 1 base, with 14 bases between them. The CDR3 DNA reads TGTGCCAGCAGCCTCAGGGGACCCACCCAAGAGACCCAGTACTTC. Translation gives CASSLRGPTQETQYF.

This clonotype was seen more than once but under ten times. The chain combines TRBV2 with TRBJ2-3; no reliable D call. V dropped 9 bases and J dropped 2 bases, with 12 bases sitting between them. CDR3 length: 13 residues. From germline, CDR1 is SNHLY and CDR2 FYNNEI. CDR3 coding DNA: TGTGCCAGTAGGGTGTCGGTCACAGATACGCAGTATTTT. This encodes CASRVSVTDTQYF.

This clonotype was seen a handful of times. This sequence joins TRBV6-5 and TRBJ1-3; D gene uncertain. CDR3 length: 15 residues. V lost 1 base to trimming and J lost 0 bases, with 7 bases between them. Germline CDR1 and CDR2: MNHEY and SVGAGI. The CDR3 sequence: CASSYLGSSGNTIYF. For the CDR3, the DNA is TGTGCCAGCAGTTACTTGGGGAGCTCTGGAAACACCATATATTTT.

This clonotype has just a few counts. V gene TRBV27 combines with J gene TRBJ2-3; a weak D match, TRBD2 (5 bases). Germline-derived CDR1 and CDR2 are MNHEY and SMNVEV (reference sequence). This CDR3 has 13 amino acids. V was cut by 6 bases and J by 5 bases, with 12 bases left in between. The CDR3 nucleotides are TGTGCCAGCAGCCCCTACGGGGTAGATACGCAGTATTTT. It translates to CASSPYGVDTQYF.

The genes are TRBV5-1 and TRBJ2-1; a weak D match, TRBD1 (6 bases). The CDR3 sequence is 15 residues long. CDR1 is SGHRS and CDR2 is YFSETQ in the germline V gene. V was trimmed by 0 bases and J by 6 bases, leaving 13 bases between them. The CDR3 region has the DNA TGCGCCAGCAGCTTGGGGTTAGGGGGTATCAATGAGCAGTTCTTC. Protein product: CASSLGLGGINEQFF.

The chain uses TRBV6-5 and TRBJ1-3, with no clear D. Per the germline V gene, CDR1 is MNHEY and CDR2 is SVGAGI. V was pared by 2 bases and J by 3 bases, with 14 bases between. The CDR3 length is 16 residues. The CDR3 loop is CASSYGLGIDGNTIYF. The CDR3 coding sequence is TGTGCCAGCAGTTACGGATTGGGGATTGATGGAAACACCATATATTTT.

This clonotype has more than one count but fewer than ten. This chain connects TRBV2 to TRBJ1-2; no reliable D call. V gave up 7 bases and J gave up 1 base, with 7 bases separating them. The CDR3 consists of 12 residues. Looked up from germline, CDR1 is SNHLY and CDR2 is FYNNEI. The CDR3 reads CASINVNYGYTF. Here the CDR3 DNA reads TGTGCCAGCATTAATGTTAACTATGGCTACACCTTC.